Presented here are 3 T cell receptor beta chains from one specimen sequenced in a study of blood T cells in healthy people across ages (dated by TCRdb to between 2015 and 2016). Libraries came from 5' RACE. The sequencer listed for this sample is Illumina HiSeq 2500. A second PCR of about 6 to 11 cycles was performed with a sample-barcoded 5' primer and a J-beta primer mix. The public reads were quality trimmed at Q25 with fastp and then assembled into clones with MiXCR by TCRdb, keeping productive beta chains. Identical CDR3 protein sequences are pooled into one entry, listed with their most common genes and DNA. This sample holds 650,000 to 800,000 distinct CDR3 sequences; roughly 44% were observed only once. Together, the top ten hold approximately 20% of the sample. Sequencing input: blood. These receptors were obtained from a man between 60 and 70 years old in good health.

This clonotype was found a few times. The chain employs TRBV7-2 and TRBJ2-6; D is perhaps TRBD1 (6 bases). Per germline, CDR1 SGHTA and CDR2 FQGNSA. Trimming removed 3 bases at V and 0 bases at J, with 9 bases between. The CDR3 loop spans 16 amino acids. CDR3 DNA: TGTGCCAGCAGCTTGTTACAGGGCTCTGGGGCCAACGTCCTGACTTTC. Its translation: CASSLLQGSGANVLTF.

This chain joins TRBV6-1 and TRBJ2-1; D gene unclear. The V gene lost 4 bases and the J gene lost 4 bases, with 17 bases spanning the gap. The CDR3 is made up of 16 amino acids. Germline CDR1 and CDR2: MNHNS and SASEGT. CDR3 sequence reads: CASSAPPVYSYNEQFF. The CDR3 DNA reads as TGTGCCAGCAGTGCTCCCCCGGTCTACAGTTACAATGAGCAGTTCTTC.

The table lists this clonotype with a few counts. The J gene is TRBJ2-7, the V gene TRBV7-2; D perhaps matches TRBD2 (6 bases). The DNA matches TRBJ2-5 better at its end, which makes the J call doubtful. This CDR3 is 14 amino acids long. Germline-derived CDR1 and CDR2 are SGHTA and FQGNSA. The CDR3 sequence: CASQGGVVGETQYF. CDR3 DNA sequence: TGTGCCAGCCAAGGCGGGGTAGTGGGAGAGACCCAGTACTTC.